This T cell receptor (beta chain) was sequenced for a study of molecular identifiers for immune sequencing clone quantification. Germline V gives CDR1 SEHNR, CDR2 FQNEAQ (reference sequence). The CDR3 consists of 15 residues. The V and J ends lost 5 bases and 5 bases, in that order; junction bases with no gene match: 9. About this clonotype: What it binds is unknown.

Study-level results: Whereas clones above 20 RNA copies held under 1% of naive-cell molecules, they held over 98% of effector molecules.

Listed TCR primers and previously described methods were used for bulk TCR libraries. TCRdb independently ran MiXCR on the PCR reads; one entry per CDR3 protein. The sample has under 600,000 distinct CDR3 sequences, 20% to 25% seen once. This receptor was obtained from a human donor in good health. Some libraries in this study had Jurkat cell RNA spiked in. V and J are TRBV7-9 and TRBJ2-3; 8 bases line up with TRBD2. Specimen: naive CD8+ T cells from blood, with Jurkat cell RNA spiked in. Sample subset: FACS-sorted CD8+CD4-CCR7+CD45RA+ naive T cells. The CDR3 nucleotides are TGTGCCAGCAGCCGTCCATCGACTAGCGAAGATACGCAGTATTTT. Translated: CASSRPSTSEDTQYF. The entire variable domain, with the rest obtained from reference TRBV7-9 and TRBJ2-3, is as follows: DTGVSQNPRHKITKRGQNVTFRCDPISEHNRLYWYRQTLGQGPEFLTYFQNEAQLEKSRLLSDRFSAERPKGSFSTLEIQRTEQGDSAMYLCASSRPSTSEDTQYFGPGTRLTVL.